This T cell receptor beta chain was sequenced during a study of blood T cell repertoires in COVID-19 (dated by TCRdb to 2019 to 2021). For the wider study: The collaborator samples originated in the United States, Italy and Spain and spanned the acute and convalescent phases of COVID-19. The material from the prospective study consisted of cDNA or gDNA derived from T cells, B-cell-depleted T cells, or PBMCs. Subjects who had been exposed to COVID-19, were actively infected with it, or had recovered from it provided the deeply sampled blood TCRbeta repertoires that made up the dataset. The repertoires were made available in a free public database intended to serve as a resource for research on the immune response to SARS-CoV-2. The samples were drawn from the first 160 participants of the ongoing ImmuneRACE study and from some 1,300 subjects provided by 6 global collaborators. Nearly every sample came with metadata listing a de-identified subject ID, COVID-19 status, age in years and sex. Where available, HLA class I and class II types were obtained from metadata supplied by the sample provider rather than from assay-based typing. Overall study results and their limits: Clinical and demographic metadata were provided uncurated, with the amount varying by source and participant.

The CDR1 and CDR2 encoded by the germline V gene are LGHNA and YSLEER. Compared with germline, V lacks 3 bases and J lacks 4 bases; bases without a gene match: 17. Including cysteine and phenylalanine, the CDR3 has 19 amino acids. Here the CDR3 DNA is all that survives: 57 bases in frame from base 1. Participants in the prospective study were enrolled through a virtual design, were aged about 18 to 89 years, and lived in approximately 25 United States geographic areas. In the prospective study, participants were assigned to cohorts based on the clinical history participants reported in a screening survey and a study questionnaire. Exposed participants had been in contact, within 2 weeks of entering the study, with a person who had a PCR-confirmed or clinician-diagnosed case of COVID-19. Each participant in the prospective study had whole blood, serum and a nasopharyngeal or oropharyngeal swab collected by mobile phlebotomists. Prospective study participants could optionally give additional blood draws and questionnaires over an approximately 2-month period. Prospective study blood samples were shipped either frozen or at room temperature before DNA extraction.

A remark on this clone: It lacks a known antigen. Base qualities are not provided; no much larger clone lies one nucleotide away.

The immunoSEQ Assay, a bias-controlled multiplex PCR, was used to amplify TCRbeta CDR3 regions from genomic DNA. Under the source paper's analysis protocol: Nucleated cell counts per sample were estimated from amplification of reference gene primers within the assay. To quantify the absolute abundance of each unique TCRbeta CDR3 rearrangement, sequence reads were collapsed and filtered. Productive Simpson clonality was computed per sample as the square root of Simpson's diversity index over productive rearrangements. Not all clones reach the TCRdb copy of this immuneACCESS table, which keeps in-frame sequences only. Checked studies attribute under half of the gap to unresolved V genes and leave the rest unexplained. That table furnishes V, J and clone size, whereas the DNA furnished D and trimming. This sample comprises about 320,000 clones, around 84% of them detected only once. 1.9% of the sample goes to the ten largest clones.

The chain joins TRBV4-3 to TRBJ2-1, and 8 junction bases match TRBD2. This sequence originates from a woman in her thirties who had been exposed to COVID-19. The sample taken for sequencing was PBMCs or T cells enriched from blood (not recorded which). The encoded CDR3 is CASSHSRGAGLGPYNEQFF. The nucleotides read TGCGCCAGCAGCCACTCAAGGGGGGCGGGACTAGGGCCATACAATGAGCAGTTCTTC.